This is a list of T cell receptor beta chains from one sample in a study of Tregs in tolerant kidney transplant recipients. Sequencing used immunoSEQ multiplex PCR; TCRdb keeps in-frame clones, though not all of them. The data hold roughly 52,000 clones, with around 93% observed a single time. Sequenced material: CD8+ T cells from blood (PBMCs), taken 24 months after the transplant. The receptors were gathered from a human patient who received a combined kidney and bone marrow transplant. The graft donor may have contributed some T cells. CDR3s include the opening cysteine and the closing phenylalanine or tryptophan. A D gene is named only where the DNA matches it firmly. For some rows the clone size is stated as once, few or many, or as a class when expanded; others skip it.

size,D,J,V,DNA,CDR3
NA,NA,TRBJ1-5,TRBV19,TGTGCCAGTAGTAGCGGGGAAGTAAGCAATCAGCCCCAGCATTTT,CASSSGEVSNQPQHF
NA,NA,TRBJ1-1,TRBV30,TGTGCCTGGCGAAGAACCGACTCAATTGAAGCTTTCTTT,CAWRRTDSIEAFF
NA,TRBD1,TRBJ2-7,TRBV5-5,TGTGCCAGCATCCTGGGGACAGGATCCTACGAGCAGTACTTC,CASILGTGSYEQYF
NA,NA,TRBJ2-7,TRBV7-2,TGTGCCAGCAGACCAAGCGGGTCAACCTACGAGCAGTACTTC,CASRPSGSTYEQYF
NA,NA,TRBJ1-2,TRBV20-1,TGCAGTGCTAGAGCGGGGTATGGCTACACCTTC,CSARAGYGYTF
NA,TRBD1,TRBJ2-7,TRBV14,TGTGCCAGCAGCCGGACAGGTTACTACGAGCAGTACTTC,CASSRTGYYEQYF
once,TRBD1,TRBJ1-2,TRBV7-2,TGTGCCAGCAGCTTAAAACCGGGACAGGGACATGGCTACACCTTC,CASSLKPGQGHGYTF
NA,NA,TRBJ2-1,TRBV18,TGTGCCAGCTCACCCCTTACCTACAATGAGCAGTTCTTC,CASSPLTYNEQFF
NA,NA,TRBJ1-5,TRBV5-1,TGCGCCAGCAGCTTGGATGTCGGTGCTCAGCCCCAGCATTTT,CASSLDVGAQPQHF
NA,NA,TRBJ1-3,TRBV9,TGTGCCAGCAGCCCCCGGGAGAATGGAAACACCATATATTTT,CASSPRENGNTIYF
NA,NA,TRBJ2-7,TRBV2,TGTGCCAGCAGCGCCTACGAGCAGTACTTC,CASSAYEQYF
NA,TRBD2,TRBJ2-7,TRBV27,TGTGCCAGCAGTTTAGGCGGGAGGGCCTACGAGCAGTACTTC,CASSLGGRAYEQYF
NA,NA,TRBJ2-2,TRBV9,TGTGCCAGCAGCGTAGACGGGAGTCCCGGGGAGCTGTTTTTT,CASSVDGSPGELFF
NA,NA,TRBJ1-1,TRBV6-5,TGTGCCAGCAGTTACGGTGGCAACACTGAAGCTTTCTTT,CASSYGGNTEAFF
NA,NA,TRBJ2-2,TRBV9,TGTGCCAGCAGCGGAGGAGAGGCAGGGGGGACCGGGGAGCTGTTTTTT,CASSGGEAGGTGELFF
few,NA,TRBJ1-4,TRBV7-9,TGTGCCAGCAGCTTGGTCGGGGGGAATGAAAAACTGTTTTTT,CASSLVGGNEKLFF
NA,TRBD2,TRBJ2-1,TRBV9,TGTGCCAGCAGCGGACAGGGGACTAGCGCAATTAGCTCCTACAATGAGCAGTTCTTC,CASSGQGTSAISSYNEQFF
once,NA,TRBJ2-3,TRBV5-1,TGCGCCAGCAGCCCCCGACACGTAGGAACAGATACGCAGTATTTT,CASSPRHVGTDTQYF
NA,TRBD1,TRBJ1-2,TRBV11-2,TGTGCCAGCAGCTCCACAGGGGTTTATGGCTACACCTTC,CASSSTGVYGYTF
NA,TRBD1,TRBJ2-3,TRBV7-9,TGTGCCAGCAGCTTAGTCGTTTCCGGACAGGGGGGTTCAGATACGCAGTATTTT,CASSLVVSGQGGSDTQYF
NA,NA,TRBJ2-5,TRBV18,TGTGCCAGCTCCCCGCCCCGGTTCCAAGAGACCCAGTACTTC,CASSPPRFQETQYF
NA,NA,TRBJ2-2,TRBV7-7,TGTGCCAGCAGCTTTCCCATGGGTAGAAGAGGGAACACCGGGGAGCTGTTTTTT,CASSFPMGRRGNTGELFF
NA,NA,TRBJ2-1,TRBV4-1,TGCGCCAGCAGCCCACTAGGGTCCGGAAGCTCCTACAATGAGCAGTTCTTC,CASSPLGSGSSYNEQFF
NA,TRBD2,TRBJ2-7,TRBV19,TGTGCCAGTAGTTTAGGACTAGCCTACGAACAGTACTTC,CASSLGLAYEQYF
NA,NA,TRBJ1-1,TRBV6-4,TGTGCTAGCAGTGACTCGATCGGGGGGTTCGCTTTCTTT,CASSDSIGGFAFF
NA,TRBD2,TRBJ2-1,TRBV5-1,TGCGCCAGCAGCCCTGGGACTAGCGGGGGGCAATACAATGAGCAGTTCTTC,CASSPGTSGGQYNEQFF
NA,NA,TRBJ2-7,TRBV2,TGTGCCAGCAGAAATTGGGGGGGGGCCTTGTACGAGCAGTACTTC,CASRNWGGALYEQYF
once,TRBD2,TRBJ2-3,TRBV19,TGTGCCAGTAGTATAGGGACTAGCGGGAACCCAGATACGCAGTATTTT,CASSIGTSGNPDTQYF
NA,NA,TRBJ1-5,TRBV12-5,TGTGCTAGTGGGGGAGGGAGGAATCAGCCCCAGCATTTT,CASGGGRNQPQHF
NA,TRBD1,TRBJ2-3,TRBV27,TGTGCCAGCAGTTTATCGGGGACAGGTTGGTCAGATACGCAGTATTTT,CASSLSGTGWSDTQYF
NA,NA,TRBJ1-2,TRBV7-6,TGTGCCAGCAGCTTAGCGCGCGGATCTCTCAATGGCTACACCTTC,CASSLARGSLNGYTF
NA,NA,TRBJ2-7,TRBV16,TGTGCCAGCAGCCAAGTCCAGGGGTTAAGGTACGAGCAGTACTTC,CASSQVQGLRYEQYF
once,TRBD1,TRBJ1-5,TRBV4-2,TGTGCCAGCAGCCGCGAGACAGGGATTTATCAGCCCCAGCATTTT,CASSRETGIYQPQHF
NA,NA,TRBJ1-1,TRBV4-1,TGCGCCAGCAGACCCATAACAGGGAGGAACACTGAAGCTTTCTTT,CASRPITGRNTEAFF
NA,TRBD1,TRBJ2-5,TRBV7-2,TGTGCCAGCAGCTCTCCGGGACAGGGTCTGAGAGAGACCCAGTACTTC,CASSSPGQGLRETQYF
NA,NA,TRBJ1-1,TRBV19,TGTGCCAGTAGTATAGGGTCAGGGGTGAACACTGAAGCTTTCTTT,CASSIGSGVNTEAFF
NA,TRBD2,TRBJ2-1,TRBV7-9,TGTGCCAGCAACTCAGGTCGGGGACTAGCGGGGGCTGAGCAGTTCTTC,CASNSGRGLAGAEQFF
NA,NA,TRBJ2-1,TRBV9,TGTGCCAGCAGCGCCGAAACGGGATACTACAATGAGCAGTTCTTC,CASSAETGYYNEQFF
NA,TRBD1,TRBJ2-7,TRBV19,TGTGCCAGTAGTATTGGGACAGGGTACCACGAGCAGTACTTC,CASSIGTGYHEQYF
NA,NA,TRBJ2-3,TRBV5-6,TGTGCCAGCAGCCCGGGGTATGGCACAGATACGCAGTATTTT,CASSPGYGTDTQYF
NA,TRBD2,TRBJ2-1,TRBV27,TGTGCCAGCAGTTTATTACTAGCGGGAGGTATAAATGAGCAGTTCTTC,CASSLLLAGGINEQFF
NA,TRBD2,TRBJ2-7,TRBV13,TGTGCCAGCAGCTTGGGACTAGCATCCTACGAGCAGTACTTC,CASSLGLASYEQYF